The 21 T cell receptor beta chains in this list originate from one sample, sequenced in a study of blood T cell repertoires in COVID-19. Clones were sequenced by immunoSEQ multiplex PCR, and TCRdb holds only the in-frame ones, with some missing. The table includes roughly 250,000 clones, roughly 86% detected once. Sequenced sample: peripheral blood. Source of these receptors: a man aged 35-49 years who had recovered from COVID-19.

The chain carries TRBV7-3 and TRBJ2-1; no clear D. The CDR3 length is 14 residues. Trimming removed 1 base from V and 4 bases from J, with 8 bases in between. CDR1 is SGHTA, CDR2 FQGTGA, per germline. The CDR3 region has the DNA TGTGCCAGCAGCTTAAAAGCTAGTTACAATGAGCAGTTCTTC. It encodes CASSLKASYNEQFF.

The V gene is TRBV7-9, the J gene TRBJ2-5; a possible D gene is TRBD2 (7 bases). CDR1 and CDR2 from the germline V gene are SEHNR and FQNEAQ (reference sequence). CDR3 length: 16 amino acids. Trimming removed 2 bases from V and 5 bases from J, with 18 bases in between. CDR3 residues: CASSLILAGEGETQYF. CDR3 sequence (DNA): TGTGCCAGCAGCTTAATTCTCGCAGGGGAGGGGGAGACCCAGTACTTC.

CDR3: CASSLYGEQYF. As DNA, the CDR3 is TGTGCCAGCAGCCTTTACGGCGAGCAGTACTTC. The chain employs TRBV3-1 (or the pseudogene TRBV3-2) and TRBJ2-7; D is ambiguous. The V end was cut by 4 bases, the J end by 6 bases, with 7 bases between. CDR3 length equals 11 residues. CDR1 and CDR2 (germline): LGHDT, YNNKEL (reference sequence).

The CDR3 DNA is TGTGCCAGCAGTTACCGGGACAGGGGATCCTACGAGCAGTACTTC. Amino acid sequence: CASSYRDRGSYEQYF. V and J are TRBV7-9 and TRBJ2-7, with 10 bases that match TRBD1. The J segment lost 1 base and the V segment lost 6 bases, leaving 6 bases of the junction unmatched. This CDR3 contains 15 residues. The germline V gene encodes CDR1 SEHNR and CDR2 FQNEAQ (reference sequence).

The V and J genes are TRBV7-6 and TRBJ2-2, with D perhaps matching TRBD1 (5 bases). The CDR3 has 16 amino acids. Germline CDR1 is SGHVS and CDR2 is FNYEAQ. Deletions cut 1 base from V and 5 bases from J, with 14 bases between. CDR3 amino acids: CASSLGMTARTGELFF. CDR3 nucleotides: TGTGCCAGCAGCTTAGGGATGACAGCGAGGACCGGGGAGCTGTTTTTT.

The CDR3 region is CASSPIQGLGAKNIQYF. CDR3 coding DNA: TGTGCCAGCTCACCAATACAGGGCCTCGGCGCCAAAAACATTCAGTACTTC. The genes are TRBV18 and TRBJ2-4, with a weak D call TRBD1 (6 bases). The V end lost 2 bases, the J end lost 1 base, and 15 bases lay between the germline ends. The CDR3 runs 17 residues. The germline CDR1 and CDR2 sequences are KGHSH and LQKENI.

The gene calls are TRBV6-5 and TRBJ2-7, with 8 bases fitting TRBD1. The germline CDR1 and CDR2 sequences are MNHEY and SVGAGI. The junction had 7 bases not matched to a gene; V was cut back by 6 bases and J by 6 bases. The CDR3 has 13 residues. The CDR3 DNA is TGTGCCAGCAGACCCCAGGGGGCTCTCGAGCAGTACTTC. Its translation: CASRPQGALEQYF.

V usage is TRBV27 and J usage is TRBJ1-1, with 10 bases identical to TRBD1. This CDR3 region has 15 residues. Germline CDR1 MNHEY, CDR2 SMNVEV (reference sequence). V lost 5 bases and J lost 2; bases outside the gene matches: 5. The CDR3 reads CASSLGQGLNTEAFF. The CDR3 DNA sequence: TGTGCCAGCAGTCTGGGACAGGGGCTTAACACTGAAGCTTTCTTT.

The chain is built from TRBV7-2 and TRBJ2-7; 10 bases agree with TRBD2. CDR1 and CDR2 (germline): SGHTA, FQGNSA. V shed 5 bases and J 4 bases; nucleotides not matched to a gene: 8. This CDR3 is 15 amino acids long. CDR3 residues: CASSPEAGGPYEQYF. The CDR3, as DNA: TGTGCCAGCAGCCCTGAAGCGGGAGGGCCTTACGAGCAGTACTTC.

The CDR3 DNA is TGTGCCAGCTCCCAGGGGGGACACCACCAAGAGACCCAGTACTTC. This codes for CASSQGGHHQETQYF. The chain links TRBV18 to TRBJ2-5; TRBD1 is a possible D gene (7 bases). The CDR3 totals 15 residues. CDR1 and CDR2 (germline): KGHSH, LQKENI. Trimming took 6 bases from V and 0 from J, leaving 14 bases between them.

CDR3 amino acids: CASSLGLQGASQPQHF. The CDR3 DNA follows: TGCGCCAGCAGCTTGGGACTACAGGGGGCTAGTCAGCCCCAGCATTTT. V and J are TRBV5-1 and TRBJ1-5; 9 bases are shared with TRBD1. Germline CDR1 reads SGHRS; CDR2 reads YFSETQ. J lost 6 bases, V lost 0 bases, and 7 bases had no gene match. The CDR3 totals 16 residues.

Here the CDR3 DNA reads TGTGCCAGCAGTGGGGACTACCCCTACGAGCAGTACTTC. It codes for CASSGDYPYEQYF. The chain couples TRBV6-2 or TRBV6-3 to TRBJ2-7; TRBD2 matches 7 bases. V lost 5 bases and J lost 2; bases outside the gene matches: 3. This CDR3 is built from 13 residues. The germline gives CDR1 MNHEY, CDR2 SVGEGT.

The chain combines TRBV5-1 with TRBJ2-7; D remains unclear. V gave up 3 bases and J gave up 1 base, with 14 bases separating them. Germline V gene data show CDR1 as SGHRS and CDR2 as YFSETQ. The CDR3 covers 15 residues. CDR3 protein: CASSSDSSHSYEQYF. The DNA for the CDR3 is TGCGCCAGCAGCTCCGACTCTTCCCATTCCTACGAGCAGTACTTC.

The chain recombines TRBV29-1 with TRBJ1-2; no clear D. Trimming pared 6 bases from V and 3 bases from J, leaving 11 bases between. The germline V gene has CDR1 SQVTM and CDR2 ANQGSEA. The CDR3 has 12 amino acids. Here the CDR3 reads CSVKQTYYGYTF. The CDR3 DNA sequence: TGCAGCGTCAAACAGACCTACTATGGCTACACCTTC.

This chain joins TRBV9 and TRBJ1-2, with 8 bases matching TRBD1. The CDR3 has 15 residues. Germline trimming cut 2 bases from V and 4 bases from J; bases unmatched to any gene: 7. Germline CDR1 and CDR2: SGDLS and YYNGEE. The CDR3 spells CASSVTSGQVYGYTF. CDR3 DNA sequence: TGTGCCAGCAGCGTTACCTCGGGACAGGTCTATGGCTACACCTTC.

The V gene is TRBV2, the J gene TRBJ2-1; 9 nucleotides line up with TRBD1. Germline assignment: CDR1 SNHLY and CDR2 FYNNEI. V shed 7 bases, J shed 7 bases, and the junction held 8 bases outside the gene matches. The CDR3 extends over 14 amino acids. CDR3 amino acids: CASMRQGVGNEQFF. DNA for the CDR3: TGTGCCAGCATGAGACAGGGGGTTGGAAATGAGCAGTTCTTC.

The chain recombines TRBV2 with TRBJ1-3; possibly TRBD1 for D (6 bases). V lost 5 bases to trimming and J lost 4 bases, with 9 bases between them. Germline V lookup: CDR1 SNHLY, CDR2 FYNNEI. This CDR3 contains 13 residues. DNA for the CDR3: TGTGCCAGCAGTCACAGGGTCGGAAACACCATATATTTT. Encoded protein: CASSHRVGNTIYF.

This clone was seen a few times. V and J are TRBV25-1 and TRBJ1-2; D may be TRBD1 (6 bases). Germline loops: CDR1 MGHDK, CDR2 SYGVNS. The CDR3 runs to 15 residues. V lost 4 bases and J lost 8, with 20 bases in between. In nucleotides, the CDR3 is TGTGCCAGCAGTGCACCGGGACACTTTCCACACGGCTACACCTTC. This gives the protein CASSAPGHFPHGYTF.

CDR3 region: CAWIRGTGTGELFF. The CDR3, as DNA: TGTGCCTGGATTCGGGGGACGGGCACCGGGGAGCTGTTTTTT. The V and J genes are TRBV30 and TRBJ2-2; TRBD2 might be the D (6 bases). V was trimmed by 4 bases and J by 4 bases, leaving 13 bases between them. CDR1 is GTSNPN, CDR2 SVGIG, per germline (reference sequence). CDR3 length: 14 residues.

This clone was recorded only once. This chain joins TRBV6-5 and TRBJ2-7, with a possible D match to TRBD1 (6 bases). CDR3 length equals 11 residues. V lost 7 bases and J lost 6, with 10 bases in between. Germline V CDR1 and CDR2: MNHEY, SVGAGI. As DNA, the CDR3 is TGTGCCAGCAATCAGGGGTCCGAGCAGTACTTC. Residues: CASNQGSEQYF.

The chain combines TRBV19 with TRBJ1-6; weak D call: TRBD1 (5 bases). Trimming removed 3 bases at V and 5 bases at J, with 11 bases between. This CDR3 contains 15 residues. Germline CDR1 LNHDA, CDR2 SQIVND (reference sequence). This chain's CDR3 is CASSIRVWDNSPLHF. In nucleotides, the CDR3 is TGTGCCAGTAGTATCAGGGTTTGGGATAATTCACCCCTCCACTTT.